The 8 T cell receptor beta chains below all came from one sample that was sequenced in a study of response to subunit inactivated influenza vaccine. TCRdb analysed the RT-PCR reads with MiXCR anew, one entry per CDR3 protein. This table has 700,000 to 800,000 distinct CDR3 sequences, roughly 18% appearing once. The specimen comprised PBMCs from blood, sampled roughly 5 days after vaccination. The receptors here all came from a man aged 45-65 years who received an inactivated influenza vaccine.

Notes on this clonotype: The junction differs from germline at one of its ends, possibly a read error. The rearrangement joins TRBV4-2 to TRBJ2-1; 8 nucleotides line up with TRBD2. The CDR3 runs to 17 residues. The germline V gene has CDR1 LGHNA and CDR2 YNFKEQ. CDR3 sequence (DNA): TGTGCCAGCAGCCAAGATCAAGAGCGGGAGTCCTCATGGGAGCATTTCTTC. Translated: CASSQDQERESSWEHFF.

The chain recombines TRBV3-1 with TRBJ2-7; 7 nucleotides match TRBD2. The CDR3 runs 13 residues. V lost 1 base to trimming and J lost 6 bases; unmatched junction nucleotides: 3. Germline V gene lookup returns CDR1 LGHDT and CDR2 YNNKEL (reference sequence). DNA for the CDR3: TGTGCCAGCAGCCAAGGGGCTAGCGGCGAGCAGTACTTC. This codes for CASSQGASGEQYF.

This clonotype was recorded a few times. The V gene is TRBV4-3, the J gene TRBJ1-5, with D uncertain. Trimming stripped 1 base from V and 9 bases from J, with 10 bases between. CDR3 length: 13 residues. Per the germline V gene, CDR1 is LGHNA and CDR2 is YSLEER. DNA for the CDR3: TGCGCCAGCAGCCAAGGAGTACCTGGGCCCCAGCATTTT. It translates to CASSQGVPGPQHF.

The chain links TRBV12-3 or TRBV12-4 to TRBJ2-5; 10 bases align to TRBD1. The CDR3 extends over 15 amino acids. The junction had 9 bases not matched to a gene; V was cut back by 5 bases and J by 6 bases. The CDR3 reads CASSPLGQGIKTQYF. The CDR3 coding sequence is TGTGCCAGCAGTCCCCTGGGACAGGGGATAAAGACCCAGTACTTC.

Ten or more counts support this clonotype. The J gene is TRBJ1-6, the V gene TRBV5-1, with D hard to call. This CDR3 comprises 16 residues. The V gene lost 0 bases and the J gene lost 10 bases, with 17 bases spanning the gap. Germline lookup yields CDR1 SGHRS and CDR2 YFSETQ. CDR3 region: CASSLASSPDASPLHF. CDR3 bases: TGCGCCAGCAGCTTGGCATCGTCCCCAGACGCGTCACCCCTCCACTTT. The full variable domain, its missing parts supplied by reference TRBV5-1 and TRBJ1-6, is KAGVTQTPRYLIKTRGQQVTLSCSPISGHRSVSWYQQTPGQGLQFLFEYFSETQRNKGNFPGRFSGRQFSNSRSEMNVSTLELGDSALYLCASSLASSPDASPLHFGNGTRLTVT.

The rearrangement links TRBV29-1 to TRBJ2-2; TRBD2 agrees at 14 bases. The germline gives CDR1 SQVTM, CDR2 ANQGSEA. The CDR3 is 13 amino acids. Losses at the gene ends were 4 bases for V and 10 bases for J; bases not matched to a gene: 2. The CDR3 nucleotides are TGCAGCGTTGGGGGACTAGCGGGAGAGGAGCTGTTTTTT. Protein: CSVGGLAGEELFF.

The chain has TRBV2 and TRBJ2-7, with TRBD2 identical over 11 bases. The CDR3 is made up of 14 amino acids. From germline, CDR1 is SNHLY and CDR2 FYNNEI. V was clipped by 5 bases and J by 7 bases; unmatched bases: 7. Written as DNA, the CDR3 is TGTGCCAGCAGTCCCCTCGGGACTAGCGGAGAGCAGTACTTC. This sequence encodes CASSPLGTSGEQYF.

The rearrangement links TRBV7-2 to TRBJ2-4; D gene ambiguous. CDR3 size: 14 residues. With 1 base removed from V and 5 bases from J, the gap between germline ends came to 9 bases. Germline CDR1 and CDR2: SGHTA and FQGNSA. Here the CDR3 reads CASSLGPGENIQYF. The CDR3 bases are TGTGCCAGCAGCTTAGGACCAGGCGAAAACATTCAGTACTTC.